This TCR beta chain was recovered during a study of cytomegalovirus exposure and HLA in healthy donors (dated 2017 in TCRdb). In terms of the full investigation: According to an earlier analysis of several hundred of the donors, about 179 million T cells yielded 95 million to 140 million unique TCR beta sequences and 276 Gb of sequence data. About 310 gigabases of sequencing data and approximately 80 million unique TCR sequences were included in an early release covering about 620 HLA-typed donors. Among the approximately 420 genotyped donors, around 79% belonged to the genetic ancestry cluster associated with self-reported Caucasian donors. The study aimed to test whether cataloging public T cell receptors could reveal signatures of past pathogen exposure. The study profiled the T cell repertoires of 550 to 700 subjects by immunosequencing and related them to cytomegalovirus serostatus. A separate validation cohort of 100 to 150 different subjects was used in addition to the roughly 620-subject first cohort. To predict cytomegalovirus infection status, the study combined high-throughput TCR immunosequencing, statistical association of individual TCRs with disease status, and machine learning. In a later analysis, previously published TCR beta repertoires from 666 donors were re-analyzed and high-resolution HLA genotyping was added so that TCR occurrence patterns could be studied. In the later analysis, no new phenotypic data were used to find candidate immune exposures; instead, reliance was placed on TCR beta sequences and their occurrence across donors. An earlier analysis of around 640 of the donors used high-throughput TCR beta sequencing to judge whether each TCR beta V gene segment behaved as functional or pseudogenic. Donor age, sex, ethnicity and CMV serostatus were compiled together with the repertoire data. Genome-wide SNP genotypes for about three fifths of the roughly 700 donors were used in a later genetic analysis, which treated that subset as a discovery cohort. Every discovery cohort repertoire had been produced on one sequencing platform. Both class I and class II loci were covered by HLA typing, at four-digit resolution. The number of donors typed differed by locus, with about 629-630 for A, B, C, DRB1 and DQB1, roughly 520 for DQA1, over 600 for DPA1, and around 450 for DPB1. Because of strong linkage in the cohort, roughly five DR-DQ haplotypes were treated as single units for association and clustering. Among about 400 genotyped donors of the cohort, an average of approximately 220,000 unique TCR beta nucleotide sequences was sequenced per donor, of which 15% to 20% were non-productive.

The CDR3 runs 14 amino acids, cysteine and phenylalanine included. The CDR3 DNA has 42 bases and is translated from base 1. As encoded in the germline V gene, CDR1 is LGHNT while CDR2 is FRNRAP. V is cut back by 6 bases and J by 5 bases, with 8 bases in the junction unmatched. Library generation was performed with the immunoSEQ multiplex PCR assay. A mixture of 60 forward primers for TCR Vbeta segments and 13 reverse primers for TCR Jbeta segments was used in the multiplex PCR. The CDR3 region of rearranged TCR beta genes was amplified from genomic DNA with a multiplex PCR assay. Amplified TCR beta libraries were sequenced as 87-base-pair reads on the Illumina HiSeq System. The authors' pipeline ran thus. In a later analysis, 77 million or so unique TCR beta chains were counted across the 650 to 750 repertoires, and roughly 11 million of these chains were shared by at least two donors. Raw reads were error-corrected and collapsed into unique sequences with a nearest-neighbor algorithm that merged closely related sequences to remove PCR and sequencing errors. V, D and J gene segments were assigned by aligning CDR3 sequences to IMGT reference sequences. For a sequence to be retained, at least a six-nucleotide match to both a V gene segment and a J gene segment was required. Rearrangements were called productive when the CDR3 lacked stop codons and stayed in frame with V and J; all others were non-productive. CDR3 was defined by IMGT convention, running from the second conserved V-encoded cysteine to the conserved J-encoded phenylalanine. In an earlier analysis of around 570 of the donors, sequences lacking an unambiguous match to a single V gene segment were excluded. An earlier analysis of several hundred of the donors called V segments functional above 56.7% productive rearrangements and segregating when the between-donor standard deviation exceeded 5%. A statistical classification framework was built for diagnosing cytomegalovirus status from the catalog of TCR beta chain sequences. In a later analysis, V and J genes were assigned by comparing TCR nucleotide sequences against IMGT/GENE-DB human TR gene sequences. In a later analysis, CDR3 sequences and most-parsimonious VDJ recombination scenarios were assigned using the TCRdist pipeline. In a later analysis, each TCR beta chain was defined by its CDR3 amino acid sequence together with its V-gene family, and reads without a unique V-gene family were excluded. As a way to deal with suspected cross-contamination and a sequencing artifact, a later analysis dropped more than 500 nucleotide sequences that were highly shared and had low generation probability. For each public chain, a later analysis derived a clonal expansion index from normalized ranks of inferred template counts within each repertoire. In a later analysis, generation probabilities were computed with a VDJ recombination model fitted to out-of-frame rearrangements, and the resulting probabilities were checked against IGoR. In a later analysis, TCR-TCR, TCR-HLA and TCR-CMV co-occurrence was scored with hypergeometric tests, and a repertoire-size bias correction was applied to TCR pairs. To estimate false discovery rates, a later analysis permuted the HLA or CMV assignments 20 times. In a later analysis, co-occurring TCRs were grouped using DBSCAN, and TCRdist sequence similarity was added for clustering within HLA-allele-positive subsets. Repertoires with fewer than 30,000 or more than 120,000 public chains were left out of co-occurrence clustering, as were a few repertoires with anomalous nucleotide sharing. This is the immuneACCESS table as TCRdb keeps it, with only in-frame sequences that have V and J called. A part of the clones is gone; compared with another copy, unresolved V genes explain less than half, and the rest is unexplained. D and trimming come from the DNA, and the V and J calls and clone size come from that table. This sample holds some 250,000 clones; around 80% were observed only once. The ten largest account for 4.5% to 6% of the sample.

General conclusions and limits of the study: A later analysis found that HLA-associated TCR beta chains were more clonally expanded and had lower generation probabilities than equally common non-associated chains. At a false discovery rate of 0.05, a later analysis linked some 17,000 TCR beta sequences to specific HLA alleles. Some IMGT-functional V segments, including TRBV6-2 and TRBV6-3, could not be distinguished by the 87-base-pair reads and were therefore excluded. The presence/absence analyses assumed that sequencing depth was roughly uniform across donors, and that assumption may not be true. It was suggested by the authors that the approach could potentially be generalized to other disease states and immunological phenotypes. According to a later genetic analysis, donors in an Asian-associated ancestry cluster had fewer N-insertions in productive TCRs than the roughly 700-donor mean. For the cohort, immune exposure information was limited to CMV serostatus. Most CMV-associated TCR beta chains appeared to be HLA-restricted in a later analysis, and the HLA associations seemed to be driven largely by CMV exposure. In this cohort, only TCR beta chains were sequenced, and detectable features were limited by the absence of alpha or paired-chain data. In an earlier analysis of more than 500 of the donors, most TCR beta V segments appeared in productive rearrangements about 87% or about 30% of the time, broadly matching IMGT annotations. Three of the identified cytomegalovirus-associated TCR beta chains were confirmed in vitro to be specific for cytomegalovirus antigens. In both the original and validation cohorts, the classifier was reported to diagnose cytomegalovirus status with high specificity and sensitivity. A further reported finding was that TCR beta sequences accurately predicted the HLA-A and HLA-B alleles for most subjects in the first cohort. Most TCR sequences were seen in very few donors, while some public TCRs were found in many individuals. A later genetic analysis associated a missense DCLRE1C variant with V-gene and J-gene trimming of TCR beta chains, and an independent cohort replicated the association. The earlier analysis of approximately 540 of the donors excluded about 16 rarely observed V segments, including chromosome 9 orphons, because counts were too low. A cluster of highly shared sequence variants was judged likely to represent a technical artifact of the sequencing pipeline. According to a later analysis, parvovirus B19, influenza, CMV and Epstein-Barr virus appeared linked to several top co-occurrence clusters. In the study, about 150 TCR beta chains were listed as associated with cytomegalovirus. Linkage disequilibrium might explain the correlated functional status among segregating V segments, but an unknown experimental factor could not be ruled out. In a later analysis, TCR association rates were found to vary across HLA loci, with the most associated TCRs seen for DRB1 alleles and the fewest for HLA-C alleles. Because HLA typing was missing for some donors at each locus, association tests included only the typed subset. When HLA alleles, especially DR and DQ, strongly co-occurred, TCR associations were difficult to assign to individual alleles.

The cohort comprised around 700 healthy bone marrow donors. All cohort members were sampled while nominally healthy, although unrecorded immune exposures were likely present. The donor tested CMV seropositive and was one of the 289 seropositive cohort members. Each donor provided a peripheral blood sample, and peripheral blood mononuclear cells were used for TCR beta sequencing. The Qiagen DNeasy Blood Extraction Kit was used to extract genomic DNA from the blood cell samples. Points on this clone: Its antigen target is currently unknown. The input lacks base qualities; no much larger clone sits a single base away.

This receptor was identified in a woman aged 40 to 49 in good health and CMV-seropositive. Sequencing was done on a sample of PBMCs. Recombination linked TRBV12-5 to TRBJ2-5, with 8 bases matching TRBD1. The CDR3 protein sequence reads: CASGPTGVGETQYF. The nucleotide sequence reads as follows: TGTGCTAGTGGGCCGACAGGGGTTGGGGAGACCCAGTACTTC.